The rows below give T cell receptor beta chains drawn from one sample of a study of T cell repertoires in cytomegalovirus infection. TCRdb ran MiXCR on the reads and lists one entry per CDR3 protein. This sample has around 230,000 distinct CDR3 sequences, with roughly 6.5% found just once. The sample comprised PBMCs. These receptors were collected from a human donor in good health (CMV status not recorded). Some clones in this sample may be carry-over from other donors' samples. The CDR3 runs from the conserved cysteine through the conserved F or W. Each record gives: D gene, V gene, clone size, J gene, CDR3 protein, CDR3 DNA. The D gene is left open where the match is weak. Part of the rows lack a size; the others show once, few, many or a class for expanded clones.

TRBD1	TRBV20-1	few	TRBJ1-1	CSAILGQGVAEAFF	TGCAGTGCGATATTGGGACAGGGGGTCGCTGAAGCTTTCTTT
NA	TRBV20-1	many	TRBJ1-1	CSARAPPGRWTTEAFF	TGCAGTGCTAGAGCCCCACCGGGACGCTGGACCACTGAAGCTTTCTTT
NA	TRBV29-1	many	TRBJ2-5	CSVVPAETQYF	TGCAGCGTTGTGCCCGCTGAGACCCAGTACTTC
NA	TRBV12-3/TRBV12-4	many	TRBJ1-2	CASSLESWGDGYTF	TGTGCCAGCAGTTTGGAGTCGTGGGGGGATGGCTACACCTTC
NA	TRBV29-1	NA	TRBJ2-2	CSVVVPGGNTGELFF	TGCAGCGTTGTTGTCCCCGGGGGAAACACCGGGGAGCTGTTTTTT
TRBD1	TRBV12-3/TRBV12-4	many	TRBJ1-5	CASRTGAGDQPQHF	TGTGCCAGCAGAACAGGGGCAGGCGATCAGCCCCAGCATTTT
NA	TRBV6-1	many	TRBJ2-1	CASTPEWLKGNEQFF	TGTGCCAGCACCCCTGAATGGTTGAAAGGGAATGAGCAGTTCTTC
TRBD1	TRBV19	few	TRBJ1-5	CASSGTVNQPQHF	TGTGCCAGTAGTGGGACAGTCAATCAGCCCCAGCATTTT
TRBD2	TRBV20-1	many	TRBJ2-5	CSATTGTKETQYF	TGCAGTGCTACCACCGGGACTAAAGAGACCCAGTACTTC
NA	TRBV7-6	many	TRBJ2-2	CASTVIGGRNTGELFF	TGTGCCAGCACTGTAATTGGGGGCCGGAACACCGGGGAGCTGTTTTTT
TRBD2	TRBV20-1	many	TRBJ2-2	CSARDRTSGVGGGELFF	TGCAGTGCTAGAGATCGGACTAGCGGGGTAGGAGGCGGGGAGCTGTTTTTT
NA	TRBV6-2/TRBV6-3	many	TRBJ1-2	CASSHPPTENYGYTF	TGTGCCAGCAGCCATCCTCCGACAGAGAACTATGGCTACACCTTC
NA	TRBV2	many	TRBJ1-2	CASNGDSSYRGYTF	TGTGCCAGCAACGGAGATTCCAGCTACCGTGGCTACACCTTC
TRBD2	TRBV19	many	TRBJ2-1	CASSIDGGAYNEQFF	TGTGCCAGTAGTATAGATGGGGGGGCCTACAATGAGCAGTTCTTC
NA	TRBV29-1	many	TRBJ1-2	CSVPGYYGYTF	TGCAGCGTCCCCGGGTACTATGGCTACACCTTC
NA	TRBV2	few	TRBJ1-1	CASSQVLAFF	TGTGCCAGCAGTCAGGTGCTAGCTTTCTTT
NA	TRBV7-2	many	TRBJ1-3	CASSSHMLGFGNTIYF	TGTGCCAGCAGCTCTCATATGTTGGGGTTCGGAAACACCATATATTTT
TRBD1	TRBV20-1	many	TRBJ1-4	CSARDSRNEKLFF	TGCAGTGCCAGGGACAGCCGAAATGAAAAACTGTTTTTT
NA	TRBV18	NA	TRBJ2-7	CASSPLGAGRSYEQYF	TGTGCCAGCTCACCATTAGGGGCAGGGAGGTCCTACGAGCAGTACTTC
NA	TRBV7-2	many	TRBJ1-2	CASSLITGYGYTF	TGTGCCAGCAGCCTCATAACAGGTTATGGCTACACCTTC
NA	TRBV5-1	many	TRBJ1-1	CASKSTTEAFF	TGCGCCAGCAAAAGTACCACTGAAGCTTTCTTT
TRBD2	TRBV6-5	many	TRBJ2-1	CASCRLAVGTYNEQFF	TGTGCCAGCTGCCGACTAGCGGTGGGGACCTACAATGAGCAGTTCTTC
TRBD2	TRBV28	many	TRBJ2-1	CASSVAGGPYNEQFF	TGTGCCAGCAGCGTAGCGGGGGGGCCTTACAATGAGCAGTTCTTC
NA	TRBV20-1	few	TRBJ1-3	CSAISAAGNTIYF	TGCAGTGCTATAAGTGCAGCTGGAAACACCATATATTTT
NA	TRBV20-1	few	TRBJ2-6	CSYRVSSGANVLTF	TGCAGCTACAGGGTATCGTCTGGGGCCAACGTCCTGACTTTC
TRBD1	TRBV19	many	TRBJ1-6	CASRGDRAQALHF	TGTGCCAGTAGAGGGGACAGGGCCCAGGCCCTCCACTTT
NA	TRBV12-3/TRBV12-4	many	TRBJ1-5	CASSFQSVHQPQHF	TGTGCCAGCAGTTTTCAAAGTGTGCATCAGCCCCAGCATTTT
NA	TRBV7-2	many	TRBJ2-1	CASSLIPRTTRNEQFF	TGTGCCAGCAGCTTAATTCCAAGGACAACGAGGAATGAGCAGTTCTTC
NA	TRBV20-1	many	TRBJ1-3	CSARGVGGPSGNTIYF	TGCAGTGCTAGAGGTGTAGGGGGACCCTCTGGAAACACCATATATTTT
NA	TRBV7-2	many	TRBJ2-1	CASSYSGGEQFF	TGTGCCAGCAGCTATAGTGGAGGTGAGCAGTTCTTC
NA	TRBV29-1	many	TRBJ2-4	CSVGPAGGNIQYF	TGCAGCGTTGGACCGGCGGGTGGCAACATTCAGTACTTC
NA	TRBV6-2/TRBV6-3	many	TRBJ2-5	CASSYPRLTYQETQYF	TGTGCCAGCAGTTACCCCCGACTGACTTACCAAGAGACCCAGTACTTC